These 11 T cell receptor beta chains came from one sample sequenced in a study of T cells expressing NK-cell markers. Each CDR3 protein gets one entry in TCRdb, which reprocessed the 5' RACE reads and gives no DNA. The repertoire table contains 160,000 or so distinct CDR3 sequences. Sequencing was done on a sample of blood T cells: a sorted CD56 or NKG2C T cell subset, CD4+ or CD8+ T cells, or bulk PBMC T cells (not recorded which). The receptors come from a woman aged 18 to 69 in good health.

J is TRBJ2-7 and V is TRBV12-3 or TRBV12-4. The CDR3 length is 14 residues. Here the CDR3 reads CASSLLLTPYEQYF.

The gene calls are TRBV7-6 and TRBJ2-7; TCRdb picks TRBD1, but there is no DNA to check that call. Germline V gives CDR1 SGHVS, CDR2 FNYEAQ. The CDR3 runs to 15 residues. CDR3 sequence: CASSRTGGNSYEQYF.

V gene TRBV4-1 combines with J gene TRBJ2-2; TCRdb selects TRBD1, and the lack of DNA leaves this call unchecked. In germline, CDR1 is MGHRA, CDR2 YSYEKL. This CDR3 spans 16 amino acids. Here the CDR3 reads CASSHPAAGVLGELFF.

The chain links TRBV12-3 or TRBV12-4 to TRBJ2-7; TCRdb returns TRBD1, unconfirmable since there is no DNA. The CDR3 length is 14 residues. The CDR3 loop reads CASASKGGIYEQYF.

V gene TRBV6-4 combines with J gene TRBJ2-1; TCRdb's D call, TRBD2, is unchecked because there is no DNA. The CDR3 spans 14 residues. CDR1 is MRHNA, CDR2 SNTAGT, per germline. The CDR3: CASSADLVGNEQFF.

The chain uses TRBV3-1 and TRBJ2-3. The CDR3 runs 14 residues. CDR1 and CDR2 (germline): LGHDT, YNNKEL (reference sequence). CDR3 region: CASSQVGYGDTQYF.

The CDR3 here is CASSWDGSYEQYF. The J gene is TRBJ2-7, the V gene TRBV28; TCRdb outputs TRBD1, but without DNA this stays unchecked. The CDR3 is made up of 13 amino acids. Germline lookup yields CDR1 MDHEN and CDR2 SYDVKM.

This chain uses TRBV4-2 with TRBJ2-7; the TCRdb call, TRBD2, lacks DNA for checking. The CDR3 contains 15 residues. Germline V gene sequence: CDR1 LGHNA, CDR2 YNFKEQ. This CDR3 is CASSQSGMVSYEQYF.

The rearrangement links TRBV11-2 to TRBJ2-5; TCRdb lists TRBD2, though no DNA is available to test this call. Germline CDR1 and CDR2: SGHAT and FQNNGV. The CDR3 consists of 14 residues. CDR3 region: CASSLDPGGETQYF. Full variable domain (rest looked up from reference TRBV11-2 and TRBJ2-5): EAGVAQSPRYKIIEKRQSVAFWCNPISGHATLYWYQQILGQGPKLLIQFQNNGVVDDSQLPKDRFSAERLKGVDSTLKIQPAKLEDSAVYLCASSLDPGGETQYFGPGTRLLVL.

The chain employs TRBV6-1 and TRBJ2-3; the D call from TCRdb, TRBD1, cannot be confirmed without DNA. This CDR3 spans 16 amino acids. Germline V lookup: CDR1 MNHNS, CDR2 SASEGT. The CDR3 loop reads CASSRTRQGFAGSQYF.

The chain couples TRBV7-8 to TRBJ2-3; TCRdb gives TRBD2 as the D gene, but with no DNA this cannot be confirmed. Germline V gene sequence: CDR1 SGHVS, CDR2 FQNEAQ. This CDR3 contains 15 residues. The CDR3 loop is CASSFRGRTADTQYF. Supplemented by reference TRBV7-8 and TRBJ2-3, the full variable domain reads GAGVSQSPRYKVAKRGQDVALRCDPISGHVSLFWYQQALGQGPEFLTYFQNEAQLDKSGLPSDRFFAERPEGSVSTLKIQRTQQEDSAVYLCASSFRGRTADTQYFGPGTRLTVL.